This T cell receptor (beta chain) derives from a study of cytomegalovirus exposure and HLA in healthy donors. All donors participated as healthy donors of bone marrow. Primers for the PCR totalled 60 Vbeta and 13 Jbeta. This table comes from immunoSEQ multiplex PCR, and its TCRdb copy is limited to in-frame clones, with some not included. This repertoire shows under 200,000 clones, approximately 84% found once; its top ten account for 3.5% to 4%. This clone was picked up a small number of times. The antigen is not known. General study findings and limits: Cytomegalovirus association was listed for under 200 TCR beta chains. HLA allele associations emerged for about 18,000 TCR beta sequences in a later analysis, at 0.05 false discovery rate. An analysis was carried out at a later point. It showed that HLA-associated TCR beta chains were more clonally expanded than equally common non-associated chains.

This CDR3 region has 15 residues. The germline CDR1 and CDR2 sequences are MNHNS and SASEGT. Trimming removed 4 bases at V and 0 bases at J, with 13 bases between. J is TRBJ2-7 and V is TRBV6-1; D is perhaps TRBD1 (6 bases). This receptor was identified in a man over 45 in good health and CMV-seronegative. Material for sequencing was PBMCs. CDR3 protein: CASSAGGTYSYEQYF. The CDR3 coding sequence is TGTGCCAGCAGTGCTGGGGGCACATACTCCTACGAGCAGTACTTC.